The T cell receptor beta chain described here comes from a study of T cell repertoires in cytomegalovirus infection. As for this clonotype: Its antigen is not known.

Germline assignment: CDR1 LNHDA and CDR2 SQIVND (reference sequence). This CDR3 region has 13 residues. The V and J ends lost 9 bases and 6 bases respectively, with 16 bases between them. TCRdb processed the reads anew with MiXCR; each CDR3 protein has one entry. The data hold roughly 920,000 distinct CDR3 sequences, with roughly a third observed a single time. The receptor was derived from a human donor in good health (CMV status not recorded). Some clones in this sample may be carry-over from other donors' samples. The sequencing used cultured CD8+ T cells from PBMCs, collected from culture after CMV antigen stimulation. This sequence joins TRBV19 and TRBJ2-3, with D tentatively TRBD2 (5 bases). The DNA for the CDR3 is TGTGCCAGCCTAGGAGGCCCCTTGGATACGCAGTATTTT. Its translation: CASLGGPLDTQYF.